Below, 9 T cell receptor beta chains from the same sample are listed, as sequenced in a study of PD-1 blockade in classical Hodgkin lymphoma. Clones were read by immunoSEQ multiplex PCR, and TCRdb kept only the in-frame ones, dropping some. This repertoire shows about 110,000 clones, 89% found once; its top ten account for 20%. Every patient was affected by relapse after autologous stem cell transplantation, while exposure to brentuximab vedotin was not uniform. This specimen consisted of peripheral blood mononuclear cells (PBMCs), obtained before the second cycle of nivolumab. The source of these receptors is a human donor with classical Hodgkin lymphoma.

This clone was detected only once. This rearrangement joins TRBV28 to TRBJ2-3, with D possibly TRBD1 on 5 matching bases. CDR1 MDHEN and CDR2 SYDVKM come from the germline V gene. With 8 bases removed from V and 4 bases from J, the gap between germline ends came to 13 bases. The CDR3 contains 13 residues. CDR3 in amino acids: CASSTGGADTQYF. The CDR3, as DNA: TGTGCCAGCTCAACAGGCGGTGCAGATACGCAGTATTTT.

The chain combines TRBV5-1 with TRBJ2-3; 13 bases align to TRBD2. This CDR3 comprises 17 residues. In germline, CDR1 is SGHRS, CDR2 YFSETQ. Trimming at V came to 4 bases and at J to 0 bases, leaving 5 bases not matched to a gene. CDR3 loop: CASSPGTSGTSTDTQYF. The CDR3 DNA is TGCGCCAGCAGCCCCGGGACTAGCGGGACTAGCACAGATACGCAGTATTTT.

The chain couples TRBV2 to TRBJ1-1, with 7 bases fitting TRBD1. Germline CDR1 SNHLY, CDR2 FYNNEI. J lost 1 base, V lost 8 bases, and 10 bases had no gene match. The CDR3 spans 15 residues. In nucleotides, the CDR3 is TGTGCCAGCTCCCCCACGGGACAGCCGAACACTGAAGCTTTCTTT. This encodes CASSPTGQPNTEAFF.

The V and J genes are TRBV2 and TRBJ1-1; D might be TRBD1 (5 bases). Trimming stripped 1 base from V and 8 bases from J, with 14 bases between. The CDR3 runs 14 residues. Germline values: CDR1 SNHLY, CDR2 FYNNEI. CDR3 amino acids: CASSEDVGQGEAFF. The CDR3 DNA reads as TGTGCCAGCAGTGAAGACGTCGGGCAGGGAGAAGCTTTCTTT.

The genes are TRBV5-1 and TRBJ2-4, with 7 nucleotides matching TRBD2. Germline lookup yields CDR1 SGHRS and CDR2 YFSETQ. Trimming removed 0 bases from V and 6 bases from J; junction bases left unmatched: 9. The CDR3 loop spans 16 amino acids. For the CDR3, the DNA is TGCGCCAGCAGCTTGGTAACGGTAGCGGGTGCAAACATTCAGTACTTC. It yields the protein CASSLVTVAGANIQYF.

The chain has TRBV19 and TRBJ1-5, with D perhaps TRBD1 (5 bases). V lost 0 bases to trimming and J lost 6 bases, with 21 bases between them. The CDR3 loop spans 18 amino acids. Germline CDR1 and CDR2: LNHDA and SQIVND (reference sequence). CDR3 sequence (DNA): TGTGCCAGTAGTATAGACAAATTGACAGCTACCCGACGTCAGCCCCAGCATTTT. Translating it yields CASSIDKLTATRRQPQHF.

The rearrangement uses TRBV7-2 and TRBJ1-1, with a weak D call TRBD1 (6 bases). Germline loops: CDR1 SGHTA, CDR2 FQGNSA. The CDR3 runs 13 residues. V lost 5 bases and J 4 bases, leaving 11 bases between the germline ends. CDR3 sequence: CASSPMTGTEAFF. In DNA, the CDR3 is TGTGCCAGCAGCCCGATGACAGGCACTGAAGCTTTCTTT.

This chain joins TRBV21-1 and TRBJ2-5; the D segment call TRBD1 is taken from the table without a DNA check. TRBV21-1 is deemed a pseudogene. This CDR3 region has 17 residues. CDR3 region: CASSLPEVTGFEETQYF. The CDR3 nucleotides are TGTGCCAGCAGCCTTCCAGAGGTGACAGGGTTTGAAGAGACCCAGTACTTC.

This chain connects TRBV6-1 to TRBJ1-5, with D uncertain. Trimming took off 2 bases at V and 3 bases at J, with 14 bases between the two ends. Looked up from germline, CDR1 is MNHNS and CDR2 is SASEGT. This CDR3 is 16 amino acids long. The CDR3 reads CASSEQQRSSNQPQHF. In DNA, the CDR3 is TGTGCCAGCAGTGAACAACAAAGGTCTTCCAATCAGCCCCAGCATTTT.